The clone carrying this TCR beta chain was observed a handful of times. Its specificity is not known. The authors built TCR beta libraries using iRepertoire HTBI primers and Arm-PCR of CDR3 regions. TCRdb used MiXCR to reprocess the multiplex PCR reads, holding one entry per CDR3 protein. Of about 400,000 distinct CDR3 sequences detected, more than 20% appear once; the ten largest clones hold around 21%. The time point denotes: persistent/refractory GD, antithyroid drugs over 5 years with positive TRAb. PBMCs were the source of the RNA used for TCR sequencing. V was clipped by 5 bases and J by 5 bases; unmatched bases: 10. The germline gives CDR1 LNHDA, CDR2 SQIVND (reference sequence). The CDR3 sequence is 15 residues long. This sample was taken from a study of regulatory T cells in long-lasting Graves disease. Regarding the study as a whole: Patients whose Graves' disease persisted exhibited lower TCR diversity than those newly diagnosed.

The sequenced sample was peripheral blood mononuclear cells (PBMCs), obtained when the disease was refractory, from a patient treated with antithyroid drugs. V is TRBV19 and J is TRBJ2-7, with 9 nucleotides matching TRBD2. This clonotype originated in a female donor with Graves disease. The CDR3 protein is CASSPGTSRRNEQYF. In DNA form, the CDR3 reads TGTGCCAGTAGTCCGGGGACTAGCAGGCGCAACGAGCAGTACTTC.